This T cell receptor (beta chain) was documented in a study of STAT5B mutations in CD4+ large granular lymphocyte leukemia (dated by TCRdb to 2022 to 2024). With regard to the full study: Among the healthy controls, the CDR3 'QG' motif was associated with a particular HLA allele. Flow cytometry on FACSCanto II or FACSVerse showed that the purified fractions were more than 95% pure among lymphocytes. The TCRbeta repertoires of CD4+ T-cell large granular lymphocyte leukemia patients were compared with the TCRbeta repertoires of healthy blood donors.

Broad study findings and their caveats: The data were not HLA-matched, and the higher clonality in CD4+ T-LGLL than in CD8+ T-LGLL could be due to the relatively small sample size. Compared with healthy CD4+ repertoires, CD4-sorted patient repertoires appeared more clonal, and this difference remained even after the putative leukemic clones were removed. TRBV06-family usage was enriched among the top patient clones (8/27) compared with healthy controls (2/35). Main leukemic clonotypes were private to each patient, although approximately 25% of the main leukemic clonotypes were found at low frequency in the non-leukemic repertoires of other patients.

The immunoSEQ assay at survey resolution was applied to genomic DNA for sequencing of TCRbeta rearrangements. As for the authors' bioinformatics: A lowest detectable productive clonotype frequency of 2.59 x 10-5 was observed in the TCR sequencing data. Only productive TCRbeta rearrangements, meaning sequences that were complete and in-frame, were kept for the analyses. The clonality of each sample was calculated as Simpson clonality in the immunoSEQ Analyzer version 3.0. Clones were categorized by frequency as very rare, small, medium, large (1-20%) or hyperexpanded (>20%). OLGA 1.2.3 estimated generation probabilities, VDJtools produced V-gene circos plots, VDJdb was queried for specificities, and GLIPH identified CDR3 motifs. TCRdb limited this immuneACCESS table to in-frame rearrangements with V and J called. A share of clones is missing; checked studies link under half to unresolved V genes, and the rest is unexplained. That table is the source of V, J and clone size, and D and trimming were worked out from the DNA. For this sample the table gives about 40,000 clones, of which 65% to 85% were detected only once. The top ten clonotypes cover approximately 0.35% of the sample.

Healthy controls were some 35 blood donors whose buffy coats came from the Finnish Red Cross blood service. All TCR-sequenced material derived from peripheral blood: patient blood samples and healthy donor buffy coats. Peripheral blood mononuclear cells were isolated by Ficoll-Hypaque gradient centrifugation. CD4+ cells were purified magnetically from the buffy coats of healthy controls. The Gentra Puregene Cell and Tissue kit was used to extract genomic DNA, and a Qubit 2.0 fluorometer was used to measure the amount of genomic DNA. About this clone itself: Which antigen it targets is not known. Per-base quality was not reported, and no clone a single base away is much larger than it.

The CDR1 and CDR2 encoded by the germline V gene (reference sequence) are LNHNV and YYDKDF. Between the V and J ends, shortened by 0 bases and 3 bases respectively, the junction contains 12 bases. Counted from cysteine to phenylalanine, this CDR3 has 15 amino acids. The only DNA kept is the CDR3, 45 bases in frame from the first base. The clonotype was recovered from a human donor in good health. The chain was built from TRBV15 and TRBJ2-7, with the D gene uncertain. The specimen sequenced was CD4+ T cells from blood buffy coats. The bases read TGTGCCACCAGCAGAGATTCCCCACGGCTCTACGAGCAGTACTTC. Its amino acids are CATSRDSPRLYEQYF.